This record concerns one TCR beta chain sequence. Its cognate antigen is unknown. Assay used: immunoSEQ multiplex PCR; TCRdb lists only in-frame clones, some missing. The sample yields some 40,000 clones, roughly 70% seen once. The CDR3 is made up of 14 amino acids. Trimming took 6 bases from V and 8 from J; bases not matched to a gene: 12. Germline CDR1 reads SQVTM; CDR2 reads ANQGSEA. The sample is drawn from a study of a mutant IDH1 vaccine in newly diagnosed glioma. Time point: week 47, end of study. The investigators gave 300 ug of mutant IDH1 20-mer peptide in each vaccine dose, together with topical imiquimod. Administration of eight vaccinations to patients took place in weeks 1, 3, 5, 7, 11, 15, 19, 23. Patients carried new grade 3 or 4 IDH1-mutant astrocytomas lacking nuclear ATRX.

The sample consisted of PBMCs, taken from a glioma patient whose treatment included an IDH1 peptide vaccine. The TCR was taken from a man aged 40-49 years with glioma. The chain carries TRBV29-1 and TRBJ1-2, with 10 bases fitting TRBD1. CDR3 DNA sequence: TGCAGCGTCAACCCGGGACAGGGGCCTTCGGGCTACACCTTC. Protein: CSVNPGQGPSGYTF.